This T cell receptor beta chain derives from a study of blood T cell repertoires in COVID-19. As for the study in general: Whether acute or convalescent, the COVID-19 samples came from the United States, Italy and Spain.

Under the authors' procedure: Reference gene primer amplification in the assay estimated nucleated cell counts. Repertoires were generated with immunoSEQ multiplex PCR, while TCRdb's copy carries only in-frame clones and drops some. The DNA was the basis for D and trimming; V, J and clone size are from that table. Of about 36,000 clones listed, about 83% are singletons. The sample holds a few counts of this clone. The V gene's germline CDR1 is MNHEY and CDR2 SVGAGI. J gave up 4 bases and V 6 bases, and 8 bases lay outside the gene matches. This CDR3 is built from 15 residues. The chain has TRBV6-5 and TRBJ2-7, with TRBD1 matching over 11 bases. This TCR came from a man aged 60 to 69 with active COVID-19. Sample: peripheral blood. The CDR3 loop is CASRPGTGGSYEQYF. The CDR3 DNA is TGTGCCAGCAGGCCCGGGACAGGGGGTAGTTACGAGCAGTACTTC.